This T cell receptor beta chain was recorded in a study of cytomegalovirus exposure and HLA in healthy donors. The overall study: In terms of ancestry, the Caucasian-associated cluster contained about 81% of the roughly 400 genotyped donors.

On this clone itself: Its specificity is unknown.

Primers: 60 Vbeta forward and 13 Jbeta reverse. Assay: immunoSEQ multiplex PCR; the TCRdb copy retains only in-frame clones and omits some. The repertoire holds 130,000 to 150,000 clones, with about 75% as singletons. V lost 0 bases to trimming and J lost 2 bases; unmatched junction nucleotides: 19. Germline loops: CDR1 MGHRA, CDR2 YSYEKL. CDR3 length: 22 amino acids. Findings and caveats of the study: Later analysis associated a missense DCLRE1C variant with TCR beta V- and J-gene trimming.

Donors had nominal health at sampling but likely had unrecorded immune exposures. The V call is TRBV4-1, the J call TRBJ2-2; TRBD1 matches 9 bases. Sample: PBMCs. This sequence was found in a man in his late teens or twenties in good health and CMV-seronegative. The CDR3 loop is CASSQESSLRPGTGRNTGELFF. The CDR3 DNA follows: TGCGCCAGCAGCCAAGAGAGTTCGTTGCGCCCCGGGACAGGGAGAAACACCGGGGAGCTGTTTTTT.